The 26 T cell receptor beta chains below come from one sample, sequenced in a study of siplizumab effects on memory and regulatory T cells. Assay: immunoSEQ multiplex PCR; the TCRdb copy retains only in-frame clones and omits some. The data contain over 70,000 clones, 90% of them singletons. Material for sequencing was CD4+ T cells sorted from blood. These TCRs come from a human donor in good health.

The CDR3, as DNA: TGTGCCAGCAGTTACTTCCAAGGAGGCTACACCTTC. Translated: CASSYFQGGYTF. This sequence joins TRBV6-5 and TRBJ1-2; D uncertain. There are 12 residues in the CDR3. Germline loops: CDR1 MNHEY, CDR2 SVGAGI. The V end was cut by 1 base, the J end by 8 bases, with 8 bases between.

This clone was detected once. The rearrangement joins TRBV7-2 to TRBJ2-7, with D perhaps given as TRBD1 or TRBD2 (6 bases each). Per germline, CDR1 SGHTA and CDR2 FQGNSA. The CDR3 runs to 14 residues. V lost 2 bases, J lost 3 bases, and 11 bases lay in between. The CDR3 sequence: CASSLSRGGYEQYF. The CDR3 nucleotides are TGTGCCAGCAGCTTATCCAGGGGAGGCTACGAGCAGTACTTC.

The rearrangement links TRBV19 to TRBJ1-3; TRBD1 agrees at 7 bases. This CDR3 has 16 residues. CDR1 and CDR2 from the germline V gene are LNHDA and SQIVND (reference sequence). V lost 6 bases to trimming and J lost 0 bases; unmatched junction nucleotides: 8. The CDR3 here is CASRDDRDHSGNTIYF. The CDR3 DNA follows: TGTGCCAGTAGGGACGACAGGGACCACTCTGGAAACACCATATATTTT.

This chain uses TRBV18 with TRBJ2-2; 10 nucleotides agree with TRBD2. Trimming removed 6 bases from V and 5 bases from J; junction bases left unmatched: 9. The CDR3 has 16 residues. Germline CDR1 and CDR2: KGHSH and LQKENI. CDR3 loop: CASSQSTSGWTGELFF. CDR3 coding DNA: TGTGCCAGCTCGCAATCGACTAGCGGGTGGACCGGGGAGCTGTTTTTT.

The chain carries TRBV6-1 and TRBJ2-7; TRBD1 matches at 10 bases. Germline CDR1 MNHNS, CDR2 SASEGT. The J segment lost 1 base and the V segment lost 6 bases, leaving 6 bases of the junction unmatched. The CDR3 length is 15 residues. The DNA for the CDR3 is TGTGCCAGCAGCGACCCGGGACAGGGGTCCTACGAGCAGTACTTC. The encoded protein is CASSDPGQGSYEQYF.

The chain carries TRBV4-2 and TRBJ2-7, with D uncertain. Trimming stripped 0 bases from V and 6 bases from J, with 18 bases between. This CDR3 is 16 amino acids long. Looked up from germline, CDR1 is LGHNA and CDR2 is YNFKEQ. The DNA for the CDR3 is TGTGCCAGCAGCCAAGATACCGCAAGGCCCGCAGCCGAGCAGTACTTC. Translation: CASSQDTARPAAEQYF.

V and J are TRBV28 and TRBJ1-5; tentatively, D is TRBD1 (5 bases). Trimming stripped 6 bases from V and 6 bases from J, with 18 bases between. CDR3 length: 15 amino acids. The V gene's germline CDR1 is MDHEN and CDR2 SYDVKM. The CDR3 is CASSHGFREGQPQHF. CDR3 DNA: TGTGCCAGCAGCCACGGGTTCAGGGAGGGTCAGCCCCAGCATTTT.

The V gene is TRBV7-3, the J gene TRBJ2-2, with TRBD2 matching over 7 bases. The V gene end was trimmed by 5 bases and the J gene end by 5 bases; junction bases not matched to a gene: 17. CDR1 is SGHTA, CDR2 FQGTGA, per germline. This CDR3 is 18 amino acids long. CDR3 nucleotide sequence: TGTGCCAGCAGCCCGACCGTCGGCGGGAGAGGGTGGACCGGGGAGCTGTTTTTT. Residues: CASSPTVGGRGWTGELFF.

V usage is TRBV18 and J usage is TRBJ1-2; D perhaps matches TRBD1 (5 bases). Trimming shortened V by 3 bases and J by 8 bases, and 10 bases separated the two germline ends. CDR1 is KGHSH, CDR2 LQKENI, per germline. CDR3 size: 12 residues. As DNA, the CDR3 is TGTGCCAGCTCACCTGGGACGGACGGCTACACCTTC. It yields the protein CASSPGTDGYTF.

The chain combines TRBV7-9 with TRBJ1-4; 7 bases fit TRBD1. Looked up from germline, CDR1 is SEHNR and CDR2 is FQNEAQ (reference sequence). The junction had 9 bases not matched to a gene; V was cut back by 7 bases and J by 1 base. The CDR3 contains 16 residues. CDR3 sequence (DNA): TGTGCCAGCACCGCACAGGGGATTGGAACTAATGAAAAACTGTTTTTT. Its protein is CASTAQGIGTNEKLFF.

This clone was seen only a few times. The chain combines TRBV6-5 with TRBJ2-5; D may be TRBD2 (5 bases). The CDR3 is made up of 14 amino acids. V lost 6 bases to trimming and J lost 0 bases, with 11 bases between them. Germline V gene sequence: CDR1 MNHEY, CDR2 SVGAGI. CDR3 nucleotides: TGTGCCAGCAGATTAGGAGGACACCAAGAGACCCAGTACTTC. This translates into CASRLGGHQETQYF.

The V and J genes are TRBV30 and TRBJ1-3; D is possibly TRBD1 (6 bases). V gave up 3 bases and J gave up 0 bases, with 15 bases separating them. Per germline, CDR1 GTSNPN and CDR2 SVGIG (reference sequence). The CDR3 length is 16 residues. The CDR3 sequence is CAWRTQGRGSGNTIYF. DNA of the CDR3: TGTGCCTGGAGGACCCAGGGGAGAGGCTCTGGAAACACCATATATTTT.

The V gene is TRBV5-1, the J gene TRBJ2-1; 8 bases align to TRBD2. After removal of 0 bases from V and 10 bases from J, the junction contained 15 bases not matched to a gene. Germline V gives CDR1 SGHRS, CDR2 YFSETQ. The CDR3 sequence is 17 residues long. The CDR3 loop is CASSLATGTRGLREQFF. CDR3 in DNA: TGCGCCAGCAGCTTGGCAACCGGGACTAGGGGTCTAAGAGAGCAGTTCTTC.

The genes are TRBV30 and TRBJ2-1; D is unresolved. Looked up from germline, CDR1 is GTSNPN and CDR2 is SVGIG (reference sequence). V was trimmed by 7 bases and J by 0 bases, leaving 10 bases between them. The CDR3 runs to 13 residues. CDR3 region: CAYQMNSYNEQFF. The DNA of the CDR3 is TGTGCCTACCAAATGAACTCCTACAATGAGCAGTTCTTC.

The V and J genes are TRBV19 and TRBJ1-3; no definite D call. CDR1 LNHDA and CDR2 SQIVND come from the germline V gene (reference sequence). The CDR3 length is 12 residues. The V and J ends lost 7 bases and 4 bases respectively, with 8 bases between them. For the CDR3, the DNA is TGTGCCAGTACCCTACGAGGAAACACCATATATTTT. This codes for CASTLRGNTIYF. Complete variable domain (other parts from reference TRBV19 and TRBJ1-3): DGGITQSPKYLFRKEGQNVTLSCEQNLNHDAMYWYRQDPGQGLRLIYYSQIVNDFQKGDIAEGYSVSREKKESFPLTVTSAQKNPTAFYLCASTLRGNTIYFGEGSWLTVV.

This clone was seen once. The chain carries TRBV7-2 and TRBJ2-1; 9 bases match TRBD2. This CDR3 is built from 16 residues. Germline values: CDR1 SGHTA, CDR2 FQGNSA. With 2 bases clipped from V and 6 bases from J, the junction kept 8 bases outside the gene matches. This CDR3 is CASSLKGGRAVNEQFF. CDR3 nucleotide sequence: TGTGCCAGCAGCTTAAAGGGCGGGAGGGCCGTCAATGAGCAGTTCTTC.

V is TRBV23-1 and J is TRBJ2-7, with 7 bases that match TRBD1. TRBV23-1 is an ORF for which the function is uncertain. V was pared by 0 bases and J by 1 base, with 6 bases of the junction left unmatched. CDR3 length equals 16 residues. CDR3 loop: CASSQSSGTESYEQYF. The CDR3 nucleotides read TGCGCCAGCAGTCAATCCTCCGGGACAGAGTCCTACGAGCAGTACTTC.

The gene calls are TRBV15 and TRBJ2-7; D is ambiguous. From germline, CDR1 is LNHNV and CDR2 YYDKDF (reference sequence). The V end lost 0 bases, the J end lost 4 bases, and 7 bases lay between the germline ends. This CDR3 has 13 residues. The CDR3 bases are TGTGCCACCAGCAGAGAGCCTCCTTACGAGCAGTACTTC. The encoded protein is CATSREPPYEQYF. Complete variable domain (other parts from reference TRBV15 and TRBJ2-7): DAMVIQNPRYQVTQFGKPVTLSCSQTLNHNVMYWYQQKSSQAPKLLFHYYDKDFNNEADTPDNFQSRRPNTSFCFLDIRSPGLGDTAMYLCATSREPPYEQYFGPGTRLTVT.

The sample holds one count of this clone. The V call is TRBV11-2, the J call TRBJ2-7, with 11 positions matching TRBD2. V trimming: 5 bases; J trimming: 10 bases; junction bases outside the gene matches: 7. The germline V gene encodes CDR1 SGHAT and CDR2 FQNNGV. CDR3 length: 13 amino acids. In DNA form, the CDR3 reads TGTGCCAGCAGCCCTGGTCTAGCGGGGGGACAGTACTTC. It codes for CASSPGLAGGQYF. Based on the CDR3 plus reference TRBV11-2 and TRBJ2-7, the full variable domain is EAGVAQSPRYKIIEKRQSVAFWCNPISGHATLYWYQQILGQGPKLLIQFQNNGVVDDSQLPKDRFSAERLKGVDSTLKIQPAKLEDSAVYLCASSPGLAGGQYFGPGTRLTVT.

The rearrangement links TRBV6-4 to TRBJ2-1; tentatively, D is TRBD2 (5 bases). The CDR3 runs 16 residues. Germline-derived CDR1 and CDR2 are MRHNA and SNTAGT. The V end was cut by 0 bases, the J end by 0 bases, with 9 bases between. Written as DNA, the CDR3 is TGTGCCAGCAGTGACTCAGGACTCAGCTCCTACAATGAGCAGTTCTTC. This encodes CASSDSGLSSYNEQFF.

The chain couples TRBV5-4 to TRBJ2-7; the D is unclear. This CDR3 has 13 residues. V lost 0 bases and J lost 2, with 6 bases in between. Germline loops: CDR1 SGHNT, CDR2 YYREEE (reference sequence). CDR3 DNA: TGTGCCAGCAGCTTGGAACAGACCTACGAGCAGTACTTC. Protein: CASSLEQTYEQYF.

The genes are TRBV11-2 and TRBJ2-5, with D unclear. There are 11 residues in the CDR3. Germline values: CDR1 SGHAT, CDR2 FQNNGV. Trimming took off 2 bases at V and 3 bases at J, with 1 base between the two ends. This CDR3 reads CASSLKETQYF. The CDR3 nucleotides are TGTGCCAGCAGCTTAAAAGAGACCCAGTACTTC. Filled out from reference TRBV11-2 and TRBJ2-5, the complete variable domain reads EAGVAQSPRYKIIEKRQSVAFWCNPISGHATLYWYQQILGQGPKLLIQFQNNGVVDDSQLPKDRFSAERLKGVDSTLKIQPAKLEDSAVYLCASSLKETQYFGPGTRLLVL.

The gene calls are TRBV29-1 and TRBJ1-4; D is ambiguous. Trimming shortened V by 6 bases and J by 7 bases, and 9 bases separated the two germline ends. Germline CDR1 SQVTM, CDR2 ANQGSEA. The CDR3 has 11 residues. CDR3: CSVLLFEKLFF. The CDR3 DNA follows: TGCAGCGTACTTTTATTTGAAAAACTGTTTTTT.

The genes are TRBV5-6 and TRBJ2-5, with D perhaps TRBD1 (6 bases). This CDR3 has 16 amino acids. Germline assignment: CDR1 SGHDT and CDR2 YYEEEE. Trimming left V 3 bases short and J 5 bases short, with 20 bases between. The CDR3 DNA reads TGTGCCAGCAGCTCGCCAGAGACCCGGGACATTGAGACCCAGTACTTC. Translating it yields CASSSPETRDIETQYF.

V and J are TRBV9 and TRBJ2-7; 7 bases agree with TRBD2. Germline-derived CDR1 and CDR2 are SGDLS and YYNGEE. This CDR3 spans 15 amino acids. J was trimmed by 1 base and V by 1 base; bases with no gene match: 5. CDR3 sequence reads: CASSVKSGTSYEQYF. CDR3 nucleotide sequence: TGTGCCAGCAGCGTAAAGAGCGGGACGTCCTACGAGCAGTACTTC.

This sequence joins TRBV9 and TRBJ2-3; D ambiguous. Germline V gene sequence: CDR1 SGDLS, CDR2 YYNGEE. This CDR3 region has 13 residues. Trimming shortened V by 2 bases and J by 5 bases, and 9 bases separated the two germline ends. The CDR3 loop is CASSVQVEDTQYF. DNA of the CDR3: TGTGCCAGCAGCGTGCAGGTGGAAGATACGCAGTATTTT.